This passage covers 9 T cell receptor beta chains from one sample sequenced in a study of cytomegalovirus exposure and HLA in healthy donors (dated by TCRdb to 2015 to 2018). Receptor amplification or capture employed the immunoSEQ multiplex PCR assay. Sourced from immuneACCESS, this table was stored by TCRdb with only in-frame sequences that have V and J called. A share of the clones is absent; for the studies checked, an unresolved V gene accounts for under half, and the remainder has no known explanation. The sample table contains 70,000 to 75,000 clones; only one count was recorded for approximately 94% of them. Jointly, the top ten make up around 1.5% of the sample. Specimen: PBMCs. All receptors come from a man younger than 35 in good health and CMV-seropositive.

J is TRBJ2-1 and V is TRBV6-5, with D maybe TRBD2 (6 bases). Germline CDR1 is MNHEY and CDR2 is SVGAGI. The CDR3 runs 13 residues. V gave up 0 bases and J gave up 8 bases, with 8 bases separating them. The CDR3 protein is CASSYSLADEQFF. CDR3 nucleotides: TGTGCCAGCAGTTACTCGTTAGCGGATGAGCAGTTCTTC.

A single count supports this clone. The gene calls are TRBV9 and TRBJ2-1, with 11 bases fitting TRBD2. The CDR3 is 18 amino acids. The V and J ends lost 4 bases and 4 bases, in that order; junction bases with no gene match: 13. Looked up from germline, CDR1 is SGDLS and CDR2 is YYNGEE. The CDR3 here is CASSPGTSGGLPYNEQFF. The CDR3 DNA reads TGTGCCAGCAGCCCCGGGACTAGCGGAGGGTTGCCATACAATGAGCAGTTCTTC.

This clone was observed a single time. The CDR3: CASSQGGTSYEQYF. CDR3 DNA sequence: TGTGCCAGCAGCCAGGGGGGTACCTCCTACGAGCAGTACTTC. The gene calls are TRBV7-9 and TRBJ2-7; possible D gene TRBD1, 7 bases. V lost 5 bases and J 0 bases, leaving 11 bases between the germline ends. The CDR3 is 14 residues long. CDR1 SEHNR and CDR2 FQNEAQ come from the germline V gene (reference sequence).

V is TRBV27 and J is TRBJ2-3, with TRBD1 identical over 7 bases. CDR3 length: 14 residues. The trim removed 6 bases at V and 5 bases at J, leaving 8 bases unmatched. Germline V gene data show CDR1 as MNHEY and CDR2 as SMNVEV (reference sequence). The CDR3 DNA is TGTGCCAGCAGCACAGGGGAATTCGTAGATACGCAGTATTTT. Protein: CASSTGEFVDTQYF.

Written as DNA, the CDR3 is TGTGCCAGTTCCTGGGGAGGCGGGGAGCAGTACTTC. Translation gives CASSWGGGEQYF. This rearrangement joins TRBV28 to TRBJ2-7, with D possibly matching TRBD2 (6 bases). The CDR3 extends over 12 amino acids. The germline V and J ends were trimmed by 9 bases and 7 bases, with 16 bases remaining between them. Germline assignment: CDR1 MDHEN and CDR2 SYDVKM. The complete variable domain, with remaining parts taken from reference TRBV28 and TRBJ2-7, reads DVKVTQSSRYLVKRTGEKVFLECVQDMDHENMFWYRQDPGLGLRLIYFSYDVKMKEKGDIPEGYSVSREKKERFSLILESASTNQTSMYLCASSWGGGEQYFGPGTRLTVT.

The chain has TRBV29-1 and TRBJ2-1; TRBD1 agrees at 10 bases. Germline CDR1 is SQVTM and CDR2 is ANQGSEA. Trimming took 6 bases from V and 8 from J; bases not matched to a gene: 10. The CDR3 runs 14 residues. This CDR3 is CSVHRDRGFYEQFF. The CDR3 coding sequence is TGCAGCGTGCACCGGGACAGGGGATTCTATGAGCAGTTCTTC.

V and J are TRBV28 and TRBJ2-6, with 7 positions matching TRBD1. The CDR3 sequence is 16 residues long. J gave up 0 bases and V 6 bases, and 5 bases lay outside the gene matches. Germline-derived CDR1 and CDR2 are MDHEN and SYDVKM. CDR3 in amino acids: CASSLQGYSGANVLTF. DNA of the CDR3: TGTGCCAGCAGCCTACAGGGGTACTCTGGGGCCAACGTCCTGACTTTC.

This clone was observed a single time. V and J are TRBV11-3 and TRBJ2-3; maybe TRBD1 (6 bases). Germline CDR1 SGHNT, CDR2 YENEEA. Trimming stripped 1 base from V and 10 bases from J, with 15 bases between. This CDR3 spans 14 amino acids. This chain's CDR3 is CASSLGEQGTPQYF. In DNA form, the CDR3 reads TGTGCCAGCAGCTTAGGAGAACAGGGCACTCCGCAGTATTTT.

This chain joins TRBV7-8 and TRBJ2-2, with D tentatively TRBD1 (5 bases). The CDR3 has 19 residues. Germline CDR1 SGHVS, CDR2 FQNEAQ. Trimming pared 5 bases from V and 6 bases from J, leaving 28 bases between. The chain's CDR3 is CASSLDMTSLSRTSGELFF. The DNA of the CDR3 is TGTGCCAGCAGCCTTGACATGACCTCCCTGAGTAGGACATCCGGGGAGCTGTTTTTT.